This is a list of T cell receptor beta chains from one sample in a study of T cell responses to AZD1222 COVID-19 vaccine. Clones were read by immunoSEQ multiplex PCR, and TCRdb kept only the in-frame ones, dropping some. The sample lists tens of thousands of clones, approximately 85% seen once, with about 5.6% in the top ten. The source was peripheral blood, collected on day 0 of AZD1222 vaccination. These receptor sequences come from an adult in good health. CDR3s include the opening cysteine and the closing phenylalanine or tryptophan. Each record gives: V gene, clone size, D gene, J gene, CDR3 protein, CDR3 DNA. A D gene is named only where the DNA matches it firmly. Expanded clones get a size class; other rows say once, few or many, or leave the size out.

TRBV5-4	NA	NA	TRBJ1-1	CASSFGGGGTEAFF	TGTGCCAGCAGCTTTGGGGGGGGAGGTACTGAAGCTTTCTTT
TRBV28	NA	NA	TRBJ1-6	CASIQGSNNSPLHF	TGTGCCAGCATACAGGGATCCAATAATTCACCCCTCCACTTT
TRBV28	few	NA	TRBJ1-5	CASSLGQRRVSNQPQHF	TGTGCCAGCAGTCTTGGACAGAGACGAGTTAGCAATCAGCCCCAGCATTTT
TRBV11-3	NA	TRBD2	TRBJ2-7	CASSLGAGTSF	TGTGCCAGCAGCTTAGGGGCCGGGACTAGCTTC
TRBV30	NA	NA	TRBJ2-7	CAWNNGGSYEQYF	TGTGCCTGGAATAACGGGGGCTCCTACGAGCAGTACTTC
TRBV29-1	NA	TRBD2	TRBJ2-5	CSVGGLAGQETQYF	TGCAGCGTGGGAGGACTAGCGGGACAAGAGACCCAGTACTTC
TRBV6-2/TRBV6-3	once	NA	TRBJ1-5	CASSYRDLQPQHF	TGTGCCAGCAGTTACCGTGACCTTCAGCCCCAGCATTTT
TRBV28	NA	NA	TRBJ1-1	CASGTNTEAFF	TGTGCCTCCGGAACGAACACTGAAGCTTTCTTT
TRBV12-3/TRBV12-4	once	NA	TRBJ2-7	CASSSGVAYEQYF	TGTGCCAGCAGTTCCGGAGTGGCCTACGAGCAGTACTTC
TRBV11-2	once	NA	TRBJ2-6	CASSLVGSGANVLTF	TGTGCCAGCAGCTTAGTAGGGTCTGGGGCCAACGTCCTGACTTTC